This T cell receptor beta chain is drawn from a study of graft-versus-host responses after intestinal transplantation. Study-wide findings and caveats: GvH clones occurred in recipient marrow; some first appeared in ileum or blood.

Only in-frame clones appear in the TCRdb table, and some are missing; sequencing was by immunoSEQ multiplex PCR. This table has around 25,000 clones, almost 40% appearing once. Plates contained about 200,000 CFSE-labeled responder cells and about 200,000 irradiated, violet-dye-labeled stimulator cells. Responder CD3+CD4+ and CD3+CD8+ cells that were proliferating and CFSE-low were sorted after the reaction. Germline lookup yields CDR1 SGHDT and CDR2 YYEEEE. V dropped 4 bases and J dropped 0 bases, with 7 bases sitting between them. This CDR3 contains 13 residues. The sequence was collected from a human patient who received an intestinal transplant. The chain employs TRBV5-6 and TRBJ1-2; D unresolved. The source was alloreactive CD4+ T cells from a mixed lymphocyte reaction culture, collected before intestinal transplant. As for subset: CFSE-low proliferating T cells sorted from approximately 6-day pre-transplant mixed lymphocyte reaction (GvH or HvG direction). The CDR3 protein is CASSLQANYGYTF. The CDR3 DNA reads TGTGCCAGCAGCCTGCAGGCTAACTATGGCTACACCTTC.